The 30 T cell receptor beta chains below were found in one sample sequenced in a study of CD8+ T cells in alopecia areata. Treatment here: oral pan-JAK inhibitor, 5-10 mg twice daily. cDNA prepared by RNA extraction and subsequent reverse transcription served as the template for sequencing. Libraries were prepared by immunoSEQ multiplex PCR; TCRdb keeps only in-frame clonotypes and omits some of them. The sample carries around 180,000 clones, 50% to 70% recorded once. This material consisted of CD4+ T cells sorted from blood, taken around week 47, from a patient treated with tofacitinib. Receptor source: a human donor with alopecia areata.

The V gene is TRBV19, the J gene TRBJ1-2, with 12 bases identical to TRBD1. V trimming: 10 bases; J trimming: 4 bases; junction bases outside the gene matches: 10. The CDR3 contains 15 residues. Germline CDR1 LNHDA, CDR2 SQIVND (reference sequence). CDR3 protein: CATRDRGQGSYGYTF. The CDR3 nucleotides read TGTGCCACAAGGGACAGGGGGCAAGGCTCCTATGGCTACACCTTC.

The rearrangement joins TRBV28 to TRBJ2-7; TRBD1 agrees at 8 bases. The CDR3 consists of 15 residues. J lost 7 bases, V lost 3 bases, and 11 bases had no gene match. The germline V gene has CDR1 MDHEN and CDR2 SYDVKM. CDR3 amino acids: CASSFPGQGAGEQYF. The CDR3 bases are TGTGCCAGCAGTTTTCCCGGCCAGGGGGCGGGGGAGCAGTACTTC.

The chain uses TRBV10-3 and TRBJ1-5; D is unresolved. The CDR3 is 12 amino acids. Germline loops: CDR1 ENHRY, CDR2 SYGVKD. V lost 2 bases and J 4 bases, leaving 3 bases between the germline ends. The DNA of the CDR3 is TGTGCCATCAGTGAGATTAATCAGCCCCAGCATTTT. Amino acid sequence: CAISEINQPQHF.

The chain has TRBV5-1 and TRBJ2-5, with D maybe TRBD1 (6 bases). V lost 5 bases, J lost 5 bases, and 19 bases lay in between. The CDR3 runs 15 residues. Germline V gene sequence: CDR1 SGHRS, CDR2 YFSETQ. The CDR3 sequence: CASSHEGVRRETQYF. The CDR3 DNA reads as TGCGCCAGCAGTCACGAGGGGGTCCGGAGGGAGACCCAGTACTTC.

The chain combines TRBV5-1 with TRBJ1-4; D remains unclear. CDR1 SGHRS and CDR2 YFSETQ come from the germline V gene. Trimming stripped 5 bases from V and 4 bases from J, with 9 bases between. CDR3 length equals 13 residues. The CDR3 reads CASSTAINEKLFF. The CDR3 coding sequence is TGCGCCAGCAGTACAGCGATTAATGAAAAACTGTTTTTT. The complete variable domain, with remaining parts taken from reference TRBV5-1 and TRBJ1-4, reads KAGVTQTPRYLIKTRGQQVTLSCSPISGHRSVSWYQQTPGQGLQFLFEYFSETQRNKGNFPGRFSGRQFSNSRSEMNVSTLELGDSALYLCASSTAINEKLFFGSGTQLSVL.

The rearrangement joins TRBV27 to TRBJ1-2; unclear D gene. The CDR3 is 13 residues long. Germline V gene data show CDR1 as MNHEY and CDR2 as SMNVEV (reference sequence). The germline V and J ends were trimmed by 0 bases and 4 bases, with 6 bases remaining between them. CDR3 sequence: CASSLSHTYGYTF. For the CDR3, the DNA is TGTGCCAGCAGTTTATCCCATACCTATGGCTACACCTTC.

The chain uses TRBV7-2 and TRBJ2-7; D unresolved. CDR3 size: 12 residues. Trimming left V 3 bases short and J 5 bases short, with 8 bases between. Germline CDR1 SGHTA, CDR2 FQGNSA. CDR3 sequence (DNA): TGTGCCAGCAGCTTTGGCTTCCACGAGCAGTACTTC. It translates to CASSFGFHEQYF. The complete variable domain, with remaining parts taken from reference TRBV7-2 and TRBJ2-7, reads GAGVSQSPSNKVTEKGKDVELRCDPISGHTALYWYRQSLGQGLEFLIYFQGNSAPDKSGLPSDRFSAERTGGSVSTLTIQRTQQEDSAVYLCASSFGFHEQYFGPGTRLTVT.

The rearrangement joins TRBV29-1 to TRBJ1-4, with D perhaps matching TRBD1 (5 bases). The germline V gene has CDR1 SQVTM and CDR2 ANQGSEA. The germline V and J ends were trimmed by 7 bases and 0 bases, with 12 bases remaining between them. The CDR3 contains 14 residues. In nucleotides, the CDR3 is TGCAGCGCCGCCCGGGGGACAACTAATGAAAAACTGTTTTTT. It translates to CSAARGTTNEKLFF.

The V gene is TRBV29-1, the J gene TRBJ2-3; D is unresolved. The V end lost 4 bases, the J end lost 2 bases, and 13 bases lay between the germline ends. Germline V gene data show CDR1 as SQVTM and CDR2 as ANQGSEA. This CDR3 has 14 residues. This CDR3 is CSVGSSRATDTQYF. The CDR3 bases are TGCAGCGTTGGTAGTAGCCGGGCCACAGATACGCAGTATTTT.

The J gene is TRBJ1-2, the V gene TRBV6-6; TRBD1 agrees at 7 bases. Per germline, CDR1 MNHNY and CDR2 SVGAGI (reference sequence). The CDR3 sequence is 15 residues long. Trimming cost V 2 bases and J 3 bases; bases outside gene matches: 6. In DNA, the CDR3 is TGTGCCAGCAGTTACGGGGACAGCGATTACTATGGCTACACCTTC. It codes for CASSYGDSDYYGYTF.

V is TRBV7-2 and J is TRBJ2-5, with TRBD2 identical over 7 bases. Germline CDR1 is SGHTA and CDR2 is FQGNSA. CDR3 length equals 12 residues. The trim removed 5 bases at V and 10 bases at J, leaving 7 bases unmatched. CDR3 residues: CASSRPGGDQYF. CDR3 in DNA: TGTGCCAGCAGCCGCCCGGGGGGAGACCAGTACTTC.

The J gene is TRBJ1-3, the V gene TRBV30; D uncertain. Trimming pared 4 bases from V and 0 bases from J, leaving 4 bases between. This CDR3 spans 12 amino acids. Germline V gene sequence: CDR1 GTSNPN, CDR2 SVGIG (reference sequence). The CDR3, as DNA: TGTGCCTGGATGCTCTCTGGAAACACCATATATTTT. It specifies CAWMLSGNTIYF.

This clone was observed a single time. CDR3 protein: CSVRTSGVTDTQYF. Written as DNA, the CDR3 is TGCAGCGTGCGGACTAGCGGGGTAACAGATACGCAGTATTTT. V is TRBV29-1 and J is TRBJ2-3; 12 bases line up with TRBD2. The CDR3 spans 14 residues. Unmatched junction bases numbered 4, after V lost 6 bases and J lost 3 bases. The germline V gene has CDR1 SQVTM and CDR2 ANQGSEA.

This chain connects TRBV5-1 to TRBJ2-7, with TRBD2 matching 14 bases. CDR1 and CDR2 (germline): SGHRS, YFSETQ. The CDR3 is 14 amino acids. The J segment lost 7 bases and the V segment lost 4 bases, leaving 4 bases of the junction unmatched. CDR3 DNA: TGCGCCAGCAGCCCGGGACTAGCGGGGGAAGAGCAGTACTTC. Translating it yields CASSPGLAGEEQYF.

This clone was detected only a few times. The chain combines TRBV2 with TRBJ1-1; 7 bases fit TRBD1. CDR3 length: 14 amino acids. Trimming took 3 bases from V and 1 from J; bases not matched to a gene: 2. Germline assignment: CDR1 SNHLY and CDR2 FYNNEI. The CDR3 region has the DNA TGTGCCAGCAGTGAGGGACAGACGAACACTGAAGCTTTCTTT. Amino acids: CASSEGQTNTEAFF.

The J gene is TRBJ1-5, the V gene TRBV6-6; maybe TRBD1 (5 bases). CDR1 is MNHNY, CDR2 SVGAGI, per germline (reference sequence). CDR3 length equals 14 residues. The germline V and J ends were trimmed by 6 bases and 3 bases, with 12 bases remaining between them. The CDR3 region is CASRLQENNQPQHF. The CDR3, as DNA: TGTGCCAGCAGGCTACAGGAGAACAATCAGCCCCAGCATTTT.

The rearrangement uses TRBV9 and TRBJ2-1; weak D call: TRBD1 (5 bases). V was shortened by 6 bases and J by 5 bases, with 18 bases between the two germline ends. The CDR3 has 15 amino acids. Germline CDR1 reads SGDLS; CDR2 reads YYNGEE. As DNA, the CDR3 is TGTGCCAGCACCACGGACACCCGTAGAAACAATGAGCAGTTCTTC. Encoded protein: CASTTDTRRNNEQFF.

This clone was counted a few times. The V gene is TRBV2, the J gene TRBJ2-3; 7 bases align to TRBD2. V was clipped by 6 bases and J by 6 bases; unmatched bases: 9. Germline V lookup: CDR1 SNHLY, CDR2 FYNNEI. This CDR3 comprises 14 residues. The CDR3 is CASRGLRTADTQYF. CDR3 nucleotide sequence: TGTGCCAGCAGGGGACTAAGGACCGCTGATACGCAGTATTTT.

This chain joins TRBV30 and TRBJ1-5; D unclear. Trimming left V 6 bases short and J 2 bases short, with 11 bases between. Germline V gene sequence: CDR1 GTSNPN, CDR2 SVGIG (reference sequence). The CDR3 loop spans 13 amino acids. The CDR3 region has the DNA TGTGCCTGTGGCGTGTCGGGCAATCAGCCCCAGCATTTT. Its translation: CACGVSGNQPQHF.

V usage is TRBV7-7 and J usage is TRBJ2-3; tentative D call: TRBD1 (6 bases). Trimming removed 4 bases at V and 4 bases at J, with 9 bases between. Germline CDR1 SSHAT, CDR2 FNYEAQ (reference sequence). This CDR3 spans 13 amino acids. CDR3 DNA sequence: TGTGCCAGCAGCTCGCCAGGGGCAGATACGCAGTATTTT. Its protein is CASSSPGADTQYF. The whole variable domain, filled in from reference TRBV7-7 and TRBJ2-3, reads GAGVSQSPRYKVTKRGQDVTLRCDPISSHATLYWYQQALGQGPEFLTYFNYEAQPDKSGLPSDRFSAERPEGSISTLTIQRTEQRDSAMYRCASSSPGADTQYFGPGTRLTVL.

The gene calls are TRBV5-6 and TRBJ1-6; tentatively, D is TRBD1 (5 bases). The CDR3 spans 16 residues. Germline CDR1 and CDR2: SGHDT and YYEEEE. Trimming took 2 bases from V and 7 from J, leaving 16 bases between them. As DNA, the CDR3 is TGTGCCAGCAGCTTAGGCGGGACTGCCGCCAATTCACCCCTCCACTTT. This codes for CASSLGGTAANSPLHF.

This chain connects TRBV7-8 to TRBJ2-7; D is ambiguous. Per the germline V gene, CDR1 is SGHVS and CDR2 is FQNEAQ. This CDR3 has 12 amino acids. The V and J ends lost 2 bases and 0 bases respectively, with 2 bases between them. The CDR3 region has the DNA TGTGCCAGCAGCTTAAGCTCCTACGAGCAGTACTTC. Protein sequence: CASSLSSYEQYF.

This clone came up a few times. The rearrangement uses TRBV6-1 and TRBJ1-2, with D unresolved. The length of the CDR3 is 13 residues. The germline V gene encodes CDR1 MNHNS and CDR2 SASEGT. Trimming stripped 3 bases from V and 0 bases from J, with 5 bases between. CDR3 sequence: CASSERPNYGYTF. The CDR3 DNA reads TGTGCCAGCAGTGAGCGTCCTAACTATGGCTACACCTTC.

This chain connects TRBV10-3 to TRBJ2-6, with 9 bases lining up with TRBD1. V lost 6 bases to trimming and J lost 2 bases; unmatched junction nucleotides: 8. The length of the CDR3 is 17 residues. Per germline, CDR1 ENHRY and CDR2 SYGVKD. This CDR3 is CAISPGGDRAGANVLTF. CDR3 nucleotide sequence: TGTGCCATCAGCCCCGGAGGGGACAGGGCTGGGGCCAACGTCCTGACTTTC.

The chain combines TRBV29-1 with TRBJ2-1; 7 bases align to TRBD1. J lost 1 base, V lost 5 bases, and 5 bases had no gene match. The germline gives CDR1 SQVTM, CDR2 ANQGSEA. The CDR3 totals 14 residues. The CDR3 here is CSVPDRVSYNEQFF. CDR3 DNA: TGCAGCGTTCCCGACAGGGTGTCCTACAATGAGCAGTTCTTC.

The chain recombines TRBV7-2 with TRBJ2-7; possibly TRBD1 or TRBD2 for D (5 bases each). Germline CDR1 is SGHTA and CDR2 is FQGNSA. With 5 bases removed from V and 7 bases from J, the gap between germline ends came to 9 bases. The CDR3 consists of 11 residues. The CDR3, as DNA: TGTGCCAGCAGCCCCAGGGAGGAGCAGTACTTC. As protein: CASSPREEQYF.

This clone was detected many times. The rearrangement uses TRBV11-2 and TRBJ2-1, with a weak D call TRBD2 (5 bases). The length of the CDR3 is 14 residues. The germline V and J ends were trimmed by 5 bases and 1 base, with 9 bases remaining between them. CDR1 and CDR2 (germline): SGHAT, FQNNGV. The CDR3 loop is CASSPGVSYNEQFF. The CDR3 bases are TGTGCCAGCAGCCCCGGGGTTTCCTACAATGAGCAGTTCTTC.

The table lists this clone with many counts. J is TRBJ1-1 and V is TRBV6-6; D might be TRBD1 (6 bases). The CDR3 totals 14 residues. With 7 bases removed from V and 6 bases from J, the gap between germline ends came to 18 bases. CDR1 is MNHNY and CDR2 is SVGAGI in the germline V gene (reference sequence). CDR3 DNA: TGTGCCAGCACCACGGGAGGGGGGAGGCCTGAAGCTTTCTTT. This encodes CASTTGGGRPEAFF.

The genes are TRBV5-1 and TRBJ1-4; 7 bases map to TRBD1. The CDR3 extends over 14 amino acids. J lost 6 bases, V lost 4 bases, and 6 bases had no gene match. In germline, CDR1 is SGHRS, CDR2 YFSETQ. The CDR3 DNA sequence: TGCGCCAGCAGCCAGACAGGGAGAGATGAAAAACTGTTTTTT. It is translated as CASSQTGRDEKLFF.

This clone turned up a few times. This chain links TRBV9 with TRBJ2-3; 8 bases line up with TRBD2. Germline loops: CDR1 SGDLS, CDR2 YYNGEE. The CDR3 contains 15 residues. Germline trimming cut 0 bases from V and 1 base from J; bases unmatched to any gene: 1. CDR3 in DNA: TGTGCCAGCAGCGTAGGAGCGGGGGGCACAGATACGCAGTATTTT. Translation gives CASSVGAGGTDTQYF.